This T cell receptor (beta chain) was obtained from a study of cytomegalovirus exposure and HLA in healthy donors listed by TCRdb under 2017. Regarding the complete study: According to an earlier analysis of several hundred of the donors, 150 million to 200 million T cells yielded over 100 million unique TCR beta sequences and 276 Gb of sequence data. An early release that covered 640 HLA-typed donors contained about 300 gigabases of sequencing data and approximately 85 million unique TCR sequences. Of the 398 genotyped donors, around 81% fell in the genetic ancestry cluster associated with self-reported Caucasian donors. The study aimed to test whether cataloging public T cell receptors could reveal signatures of past pathogen exposure. The T cell repertoires of around 730 subjects were profiled by immunosequencing and related to cytomegalovirus serostatus. Along with the approximately 700-subject first cohort, a separate validation cohort of over a hundred different subjects was used. To predict cytomegalovirus infection status, the study combined high-throughput TCR immunosequencing, statistical association of individual TCRs with disease status, and machine learning. In a later analysis, previously published TCR beta repertoires from roughly 710 donors were re-analyzed and high-resolution HLA genotyping was added so that TCR occurrence patterns could be studied. Rather than using new phenotypic data, the later analysis identified candidate immune exposures from TCR beta sequences and from how often those sequences occurred across donors. An earlier analysis of some 500 of the donors used high-throughput TCR beta sequencing to judge whether each TCR beta V gene segment behaved as functional or pseudogenic. Alongside the repertoire data, information on donor age, sex, ethnicity and CMV serostatus was compiled. Genome-wide SNP genotypes for about 55% of the 666 donors were used in a later genetic analysis, which treated that subset as a discovery cohort. Every repertoire in the discovery cohort had been generated on one and the same sequencing platform. Both class I and class II loci were covered by HLA typing, at four-digit resolution. The number of typed donors differed by locus: about 620-640 for A, B, C, DRB1 and DQB1; some 500 for DQA1; around 610 for DPA1; and about 450 for DPB1. Four or five DR-DQ haplotypes were handled as single units for association and clustering because linkage in the cohort was strong. On average, about 240,000 unique TCR beta nucleotide sequences were sequenced per donor among 350 to 400 genotyped donors of the cohort, with about 19% of those sequences being non-productive.

The protocol used for the library was the immunoSEQ multiplex PCR assay. A mixture of 60 forward primers for TCR Vbeta segments and 13 reverse primers for TCR Jbeta segments was used in the multiplex PCR. A multiplex PCR assay on genomic DNA amplified the CDR3 region of rearranged TCR beta genes. The amplified TCR beta libraries were sequenced on the Illumina HiSeq System as 87-base-pair reads. The authors' analysis ran thus. A later analysis counted 75 million to 100 million unique TCR beta chains across the approximately 700 repertoires, and 10 million to 12 million of these chains were shared by at least two donors. A nearest-neighbor algorithm error-corrected the raw reads and collapsed the reads into unique sequences, merging closely related sequences to remove PCR and sequencing errors. To assign V, D and J gene segments, CDR3 sequences were aligned to IMGT reference sequences. Each retained sequence needed at least a six-nucleotide match to both a V gene segment and a J gene segment. A rearrangement counted as productive if the CDR3 had no stop codons and remained in frame with V and J, and every other rearrangement counted as non-productive. CDR3 was defined by IMGT convention, running from the second conserved V-encoded cysteine to the conserved J-encoded phenylalanine. Sequences without an unambiguous match to a single V gene segment were excluded from the earlier analysis of about 600 of the donors. In an earlier analysis of approximately 550 of the donors, V segments were called functional above 56.7% productive rearrangements and were called segregating when the between-donor standard deviation exceeded 5%. A statistical classification framework was built for diagnosing cytomegalovirus status from the catalog of TCR beta chain sequences. V and J gene assignment, in a later analysis, came from comparing TCR nucleotide sequences with IMGT/GENE-DB human TR gene sequences. A later analysis assigned CDR3 sequences and most-parsimonious VDJ recombination scenarios with the TCRdist pipeline. In a later analysis, each TCR beta chain was defined by its CDR3 amino acid sequence together with its V-gene family, and reads lacking a unique V-gene family were excluded. A later analysis removed 592 highly shared, low-generation-probability nucleotide sequences to deal with suspected cross-contamination and a sequencing artifact. In a later analysis, a clonal expansion index for each public chain was calculated from normalized within-repertoire ranks of inferred template counts. A later analysis computed generation probabilities with a VDJ recombination model fitted to out-of-frame rearrangements, and checked the results against IGoR. In a later analysis, TCR-TCR, TCR-HLA and TCR-CMV co-occurrence was scored with hypergeometric tests, and a repertoire-size bias correction was applied to TCR pairs. In a later analysis, false discovery rates were estimated by permuting HLA or CMV assignments 20 times. A later analysis grouped co-occurring TCRs with DBSCAN, adding TCRdist sequence similarity when clustering within HLA-allele-positive subsets. Co-occurrence clustering excluded repertoires with fewer than 30,000 or more than 120,000 public chains, plus five with anomalous nucleotide sharing. In TCRdb, the immuneACCESS table is reduced to in-frame sequences with V and J assigned. These tables do not hold every clone; where another copy was compared, an unresolved V gene accounts for under half, and the others remain unexplained. The V and J calls and the clone size are those of that table, but D and trimming were determined from the DNA. The sample table holds roughly 160,000 clones, of which 79% were seen once. Approximately 2.3% of the sample is held by the ten biggest clonotypes.

From cysteine to phenylalanine, the CDR3 is 15 amino acids long. Only the CDR3 DNA is retained, 45 bases long and in frame from the first base. Clipping removes 3 bases from V and 5 bases from J, with 7 as the unmatched junction base count. The germline V gene specifies KGHSH as CDR1 and LQKENI as CDR2. The cohort comprised 670 or so healthy bone marrow donors. All cohort members were sampled while nominally healthy, although unrecorded immune exposures were likely present. The donor tested CMV seronegative, placing the donor among the approximately 400 seronegative members of the cohort. A peripheral blood sample was collected from each donor, and TCR beta sequencing was performed on peripheral blood mononuclear cells. Genomic DNA was extracted from the blood cell samples with the Qiagen DNeasy Blood Extraction Kit. On this clone itself: What antigen it recognizes has not been identified. The sample holds no much larger clone one base away, and base qualities are not on file.

Summary of the overall study and its limitations: In a later analysis, most CMV-associated TCR beta chains were found to appear HLA-restricted, with HLA associations seemingly driven largely by CMV exposure. The study listed over 150 TCR beta chains as associated with cytomegalovirus. Cytomegalovirus status was reported to be diagnosed by the classifier with high specificity and sensitivity in both the original and validation cohorts. The authors suggested that the approach could potentially be extended to other disease states and immunological phenotypes. Some IMGT-functional V segments, including TRBV6-2 and TRBV6-3, could not be told apart with the 87-base-pair reads, so those segments were excluded. This cohort had only TCR beta chains sequenced, and the lack of alpha or paired-chain data limited which features could be detected. A further reported finding was that TCR beta sequences accurately predicted the HLA-A and HLA-B alleles for most subjects in the first cohort. Because counts were too low, about 18 rarely observed V segments, including chromosome 9 orphons, were excluded from the earlier analysis of under 650 of the donors. Most TCR sequences were observed very rarely across donors, whereas some public TCRs were present in many individuals. In a later analysis, HLA-associated TCR beta chains showed more clonal expansion and lower generation probabilities than non-associated chains that were equally common. In an earlier analysis of approximately 590 of the donors, most TCR beta V segments were observed in productive rearrangements about 87% or about 30% of the time, broadly matching IMGT annotations. According to a later analysis, TCR association rates differed among HLA loci, with DRB1 alleles showing the most associated TCRs and HLA-C alleles showing the fewest. In a later genetic analysis, a missense DCLRE1C variant was associated with V-gene and J-gene trimming of TCR beta chains, and the association was replicated in an independent cohort. According to a later genetic analysis, donors in an Asian-associated ancestry cluster had fewer N-insertions in productive TCRs than the approximately 670-donor mean. For the cohort, immune exposure information was limited to CMV serostatus. Strong co-occurrence of HLA alleles, especially DR and DQ, made assigning TCR associations to individual alleles difficult. Sequencing depth was assumed to be roughly uniform across donors in the presence/absence analyses, though that assumption may not hold. HLA typing was unavailable for some donors at each locus, so association tests used only the typed subset. A cluster of highly shared sequence variants was judged likely to be a technical artifact of the sequencing pipeline. A later analysis associated approximately 17,000 TCR beta sequences with specific HLA alleles at a false discovery rate of 0.05. In vitro tests confirmed that a few of the cytomegalovirus-associated TCR beta chains recognize cytomegalovirus antigens. Correlated functional status among segregating V segments might reflect linkage disequilibrium, but an unknown experimental factor could not be ruled out. Several of the top co-occurrence clusters appeared to be linked to parvovirus B19, influenza, CMV and Epstein-Barr virus, according to a later analysis.

Rearrangement joined TRBV18 to TRBJ1-1; TRBD1 matches 9 bases in the middle. Sequenced material: PBMCs. This sequence originates from a middle-aged man in good health and CMV-seronegative. The DNA reads as follows: TGTGCCAGCTCACCGGAGACAGGGGGAGGGACTGAAGCTTTCTTT. The translation is CASSPETGGGTEAFF.